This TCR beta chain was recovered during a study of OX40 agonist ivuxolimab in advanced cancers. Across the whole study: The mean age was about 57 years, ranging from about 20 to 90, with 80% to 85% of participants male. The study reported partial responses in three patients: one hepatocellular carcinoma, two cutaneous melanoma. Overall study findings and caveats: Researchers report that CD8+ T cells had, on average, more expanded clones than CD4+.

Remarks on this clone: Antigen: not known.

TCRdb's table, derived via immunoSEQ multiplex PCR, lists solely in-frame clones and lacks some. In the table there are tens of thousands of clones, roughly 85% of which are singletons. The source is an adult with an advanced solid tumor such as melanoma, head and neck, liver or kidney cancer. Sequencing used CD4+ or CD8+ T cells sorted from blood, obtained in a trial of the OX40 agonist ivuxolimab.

In DNA form, the CDR3 reads TGCGCCAGCAGTGAATCCCGGGGAGGTGTAGAGACCCAGTACTTC. Translation gives CASSESRGGVETQYF. The chain carries TRBV10-1 and TRBJ2-5, with D maybe TRBD2 (6 bases). The ends were cut back, 3 bases at V and 4 bases at J, with 15 bases in the middle. Germline assignment: CDR1 WNHNN and CDR2 SYGVQD (reference sequence). CDR3 length equals 15 residues.